This T cell receptor (beta chain) was recovered during a study of glioma-infiltrating T cells after dendritic cell vaccination. Sequencing used immunoSEQ multiplex PCR; TCRdb keeps in-frame clones, though not all of them. The data contain 20,000 to 25,000 clones, less than 85% of them singletons. The J segment lost 3 bases and the V segment lost 6 bases, leaving 10 bases of the junction unmatched. Per germline, CDR1 MNHNY and CDR2 SVGAGI (reference sequence). The CDR3 has 16 amino acids. The sequence was collected from a human donor with glioblastoma. The rearrangement joins TRBV6-6 to TRBJ1-5, with TRBD1 identical over 8 bases. The sequencing used blood, collected before dendritic cell vaccination. This chain's CDR3 is CASSRGQGNDNQPQHF. The CDR3 bases are TGTGCCAGCAGCCGAGGACAGGGTAATGACAATCAGCCCCAGCATTTT.